The sequence of this T cell receptor beta chain was determined in a study of shared clonotypes between healthy human individuals. The V gene's germline CDR1 is ENHRY and CDR2 SYGVKD. This CDR3 comprises 13 residues. The ends were cut back, 10 bases at V and 2 bases at J, with 14 bases in the middle. Sequencing was performed with immunoSEQ multiplex PCR; in TCRdb, only in-frame clones are kept and a portion is missing. In the table there are some 1.5 million clones, 98% of which are singletons. Sequencing used naive CD4+ T cells sorted from blood. Indicated subset: CD45RA+ positively selected. The J gene is TRBJ2-5, the V gene TRBV10-3; weak D call: TRBD1 (6 bases). This clonotype was sampled from a man younger than 45 in good health. CDR3 region: CASQQGPQETQYF. The DNA for the CDR3 is TGTGCCAGCCAACAGGGACCACAAGAGACCCAGTACTTC.